This T cell receptor (beta chain) was found in a study of CD8 T cells in Susac syndrome. Study-wide results and caveats: By the study's own acknowledgment, its TCR sequencing and HLA analysis included relatively few individuals.

Details on this clonotype: Its antigen is unknown.

The RNA, about 0.45 to 1 ug, was put through reverse transcription using random hexamers. A multiplex approach, immunoSEQ multiplex PCR, amplified TCR beta CDR3 across 54 Vbeta and 13 Jbeta. TCRdb re-called the immunoSEQ multiplex PCR reads with MiXCR, one entry per CDR3 protein. The sample has under 200,000 distinct CDR3 sequences, 95% seen once. J was trimmed by 7 bases and V by 6 bases; bases with no gene match: 8. This CDR3 contains 13 residues. Germline V CDR1 and CDR2: SQVTM, ANQGSEA. The authors carried out high-throughput sequencing of TCR beta. They applied it to CD8+ and CD4+ T cells obtained from blood.

The specimen sequenced was CD4+ T cells from PBMCs. The receptor was derived from a human donor in good health. This sequence joins TRBV29-1 and TRBJ2-2, with 7 bases identical to TRBD1. CDR3 nucleotides: TGCAGCGTGATAGACAGGGTGGGCGGGGAGCTGTTTTTT. Residues: CSVIDRVGGELFF.